This paragraph covers one TCR beta chain sequence. This specimen belongs to a study of blood T cell repertoires in COVID-19. Looking at the study overall: T cells, B-cell-depleted T cells, or PBMCs supplied cDNA or gDNA.

Per the original methods: Counts of nucleated cells, estimated from reference gene primer amplification, were obtained. The protocol was immunoSEQ multiplex PCR, while the TCRdb copy is restricted to in-frame clones and leaves out a portion. V, J and clone size derive from that table, while D and trimming were established from the DNA sequence. This sample has some 150,000 clones; 65% to 85% occur once, and the top ten carry around 5.4%. Germline CDR1 is SGHTA and CDR2 is FQGNSA. Trimming took off 1 base at V and 1 base at J, with 11 bases between the two ends. The CDR3 has 16 amino acids. The chain joins TRBV7-2 to TRBJ1-5; TRBD1 might be the D (6 bases). Sequenced: PBMCs or T cells enriched from blood (not recorded which). This receptor was identified in a woman aged 45 to 65 who had been exposed to COVID-19. The CDR3 bases are TGTGCCAGCAGCTTAGGGACAGCGGCCAGCAATCAGCCCCAGCATTTT. Its translation is CASSLGTAASNQPQHF.